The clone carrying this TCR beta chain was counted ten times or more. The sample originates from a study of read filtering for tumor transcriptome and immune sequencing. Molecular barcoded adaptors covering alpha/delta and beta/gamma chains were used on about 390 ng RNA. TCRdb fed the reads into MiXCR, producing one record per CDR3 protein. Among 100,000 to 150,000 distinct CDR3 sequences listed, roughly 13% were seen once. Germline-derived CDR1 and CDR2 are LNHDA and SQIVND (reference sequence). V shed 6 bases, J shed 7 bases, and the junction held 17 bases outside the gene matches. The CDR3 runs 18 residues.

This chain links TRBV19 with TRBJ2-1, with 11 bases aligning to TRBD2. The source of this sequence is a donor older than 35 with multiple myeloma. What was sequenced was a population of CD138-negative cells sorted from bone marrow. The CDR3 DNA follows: TGTGCCAGTAGCCTTCGGGCTACTAGCGGGGGAGGGTGGAATGAGCAGTTCTTC. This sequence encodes CASSLRATSGGGWNEQFF.